Below, one T cell receptor (beta chain) is given with its context. There is no known antigen for this receptor. Base quality data are lacking; no much larger clone is found one base away. Trimming costs V 6 bases and J 5 bases, and their ends lie 17 bases apart. The CDR3 goes from the cysteine to the phenylalanine over 13 residues. The DNA shown is the 39-base CDR3, in frame from base 1. Via the germline V gene, CDR1 is SQVTM and CDR2 ANQGSEA. The CDR3 regions of human TCRbeta chains were analyzed by immunosequencing. For the original study's pipeline: Repertoire TCRs were matched against a reference library of SARS-CoV-2-specific TCRs generated with the MIRA antigen-specificity platform. Breadth meant the fraction of unique TCRs that were SARS-CoV-2-associated, whereas depth meant the fraction of total T cells that were SARS-CoV-2-associated. Each spike-specific TCR was assigned to its reactive spike region and to a CD4 or CD8 class using the MIRA data. Log10-transformed breadth and depth values were compared by one-way ANOVA with Sidak's multiple comparisons tests. TCRdb holds this immuneACCESS table with in-frame rearrangements only. Some clones are missing; in checked studies, unresolved V genes explain under half, and the rest has no known cause. V, J and clone size reflect that table, while D and trimming were determined from the DNA. The sample data list roughly 77,000 clones, and around 90% of these were observed just once. The top ten hold around 7.1% of the sample.

The sample belongs to a study of T cell responses to AZD1222 COVID-19 vaccine (dated by TCRdb to the early 2020s). Study-wide context: A total of over 230 trial participants underwent TCR sequencing, of whom roughly 210 had received two doses of AZD1222 and roughly 26 had received two doses of the MenACWY control vaccine. Trial participants were enrolled by age into subgroups of 18-55, 56-69 and 70-plus years, and around 140, 26 and 57 TCR-sequenced participants, respectively, were included in these subgroups.

Study-wide conclusions, independent of this receptor: After two AZD1222 doses, spike-specific TCR breadth and depth were significantly higher than at day 0 and than in MenACWY recipients. The 56-69-year group was small, and its depth increase did not reach significance, likely because of low power. Conclusions about previously exposed vaccinees were limited because only six or seven AZD1222 recipients were SARS-CoV-2 seropositive at baseline. Because no samples from the day 14 peak response were available, repertoires could be characterized only after the peak T cell response. Epitopes outside the regions mutated in the B.1.351 and B.1.1.7 variants were reportedly recognized by nearly half of the unique spike-specific TCRs. Participants were mostly white British, with more females than males. The authors suggested clonal diversity may have been underestimated. CD4 TCRs associated with the vaccine covered the entire spike protein, and the dominant responses were in regions 160-218 and 743-854.

This sample's time point label indicates: baseline before first vaccination. What this sample's treatment or condition label stands for: meningococcal conjugate vaccine given as trial control. Samples from vaccinated people were obtained from the UK trials COV001 and COV002, which included a single-blind randomized controlled phase 2/3 trial of AZD1222 (ChAdOx1 nCoV-19) in healthy adults. For TCRbeta chain sequencing, PBMC samples from trial participants were taken at day 0 and at day 28 after the second dose. This chain is built from TRBV29-1 and TRBJ2-7, with TRBD2 tentatively as D gene (6 bases match). This TCR came from an adult in good health. Here the sequenced sample was peripheral blood, taken on day 0 of MenACWY control vaccination. The CDR3 protein is CSVFTGRNHEQYF. The nucleotide sequence is given as TGCAGCGTATTCACGGGGAGGAACCACGAGCAGTACTTC.